The entry below describes one T cell receptor beta chain. The data were taken from a study of blood T cell repertoires in COVID-19. Study in general: COVID-19 samples, acute and convalescent, were from the United States, Italy and Spain. T cells, B-cell-depleted T cells, or PBMCs provided the cDNA or gDNA that served as material.

In the study's own analysis: Nucleated cell counts were estimated from reference gene primer amplification. Here immunoSEQ multiplex PCR was the method, and the copy in TCRdb shows in-frame clones only, minus some. V, J and clone size are those of that table, while D and trimming were read from the DNA. The sample has some 290,000 clones, approximately 90% seen once. CDR1 and CDR2 (germline): SGHAT, FQDESV (reference sequence). Losses at the gene ends were 5 bases for V and 12 bases for J; bases not matched to a gene: 5. The CDR3 sequence is 12 residues long. The sequence was collected from a man between 18 and 29 years old with active or convalescent COVID-19. Specimen: peripheral blood. V and J are TRBV11-1 and TRBJ2-1; TRBD2 matches 9 bases. The CDR3 DNA sequence: TGTGCCAGCAGCCCCGGGACTAGCAGGCAGTTCTTC. Encoded protein: CASSPGTSRQFF.